This entry describes one TCR beta chain. The antigen is undetermined. This record comes from a study of T cells after yellow fever vaccination. A process of 5'RACE template switching, which added a universal primer site and UMIs, was used to make TCR cDNA. Each CDR3 protein gets one entry after TCRdb re-called the 5' RACE reads with MiXCR. The table records approximately 600,000 distinct CDR3 sequences, 9% to 15% of them present only once. Findings and limits, study-wide: After the booster, 96% of CD4 and about 90% of CD8 primary-response clones were re-detected. Though weaker, the secondary response peaked faster, on day 5 versus 15. Only a small proportion of the clonotypes turned up in both the CD4 and the CD8 compartments, likely arising from convergent recombination.

V was clipped by 5 bases and J by 6 bases; unmatched bases: 5. The CDR3 is 15 amino acids. The receptor was derived from a man in his thirties or forties who received the YFV17D yellow fever vaccine. Specimen: PBMCs, collected on the day of the yellow fever booster vaccination. The rearrangement uses TRBV12-3 or TRBV12-4 and TRBJ2-2; 11 nucleotides align to TRBD1. The CDR3 sequence: CASSGTGGIAGELFF. The CDR3 DNA reads as TGTGCCAGCAGTGGGACAGGGGGTATCGCCGGGGAGCTGTTTTTT.